This TCR beta chain is from a study of cytomegalovirus exposure and HLA in healthy donors. Study information: Just over 80% of several hundred genotyped donors fell in the Caucasian-associated ancestry cluster.

This clone was seen a handful of times. Its antigen remains unknown. Primers: 60 Vbeta forward and 13 Jbeta reverse. Measured with immunoSEQ multiplex PCR; TCRdb has only the in-frame clones, and not every one. The sample records 150,000 to 200,000 clones, 75% to 85% being singletons. The trim removed 0 bases at V and 3 bases at J, leaving 8 bases unmatched. CDR1 and CDR2 from the germline V gene are SGHNT and YYREEE (reference sequence). This CDR3 is 17 amino acids long. Study results and limitations: Researchers counted around 150 TCR beta chains as cytomegalovirus-associated. Most subjects had HLA-A and HLA-B alleles reportedly predicted accurately by TCR beta sequences. Published work reported that the classifier diagnosed cytomegalovirus status with high specificity and sensitivity.

The receptor was isolated from a woman in her 50s in good health and CMV-seronegative. This chain connects TRBV5-4 to TRBJ2-2, with 7 bases matching TRBD2. Sequencing was done on a sample of PBMCs. The CDR3 DNA reads TGTGCCAGCAGCTTGGGAACTCCGGGACTACACACCGGGGAGCTGTTTTTT. This sequence encodes CASSLGTPGLHTGELFF.